Detailed here is one T cell receptor (beta chain). TCRdb's copy holds only in-frame clones and misses some; the assay was immunoSEQ multiplex PCR. The sample yields roughly 2,500,000 clones, 80% to 95% seen once. The data were taken from a study of shared clonotypes between healthy human individuals. V was shortened by 0 bases and J by 5 bases, with 8 bases between the two germline ends. The CDR3 is made up of 14 amino acids. Looked up from germline, CDR1 is LNHNV and CDR2 is YYDKDF (reference sequence). CD45RA+ naive and CD45RA-negative memory subsets were separated from CD4+ cells. The sequence came from a man between 18 and 29 years old in good health. Some clones in this sample may be carry-over from other donors' samples. The sample consisted of naive CD4+ T cells from PBMCs. Noted subset: CD45RA+ positively selected. The chain couples TRBV15 to TRBJ1-3; D is possibly TRBD1 (6 bases). CDR3 amino acids: CATSRDRDRNTIYF. In DNA form, the CDR3 reads TGTGCCACCAGCAGAGATCGGGACAGAAACACCATATATTTT.